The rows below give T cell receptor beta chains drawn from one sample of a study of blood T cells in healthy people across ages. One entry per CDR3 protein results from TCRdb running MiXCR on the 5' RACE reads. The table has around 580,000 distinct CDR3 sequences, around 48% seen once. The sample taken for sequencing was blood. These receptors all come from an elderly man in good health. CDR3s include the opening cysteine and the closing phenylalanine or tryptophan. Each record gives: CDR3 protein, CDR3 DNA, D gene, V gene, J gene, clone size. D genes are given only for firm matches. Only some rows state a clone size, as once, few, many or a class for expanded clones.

cdr3_aa: CASSLLPGVSSYNEQFF
cdr3_nt: TGTGCCAGCAGCTTACTCCCGGGGGTTAGCTCCTACAATGAGCAGTTCTTC
d_call: -
v_call: TRBV7-2
j_call: TRBJ2-1
clone_size: -

cdr3_aa: CASSPGPHYEQFF
cdr3_nt: TGCGCCAGCAGCCCAGGCCCTCACTATGAGCAGTTCTTC
d_call: -
v_call: TRBV4-3
j_call: TRBJ2-1
clone_size: -

cdr3_aa: CASSQDKVGNGQFF
cdr3_nt: TGTGCCAGCAGCCAAGACAAGGTCGGCAATGGGCAGTTCTTC
d_call: -
v_call: TRBV3-1
j_call: TRBJ2-1
clone_size: -

cdr3_aa: CASSLWGGPGANVLTF
cdr3_nt: TGCGCCAGCAGCTTGTGGGGGGGGCCTGGGGCCAACGTCCTGACTTTC
d_call: -
v_call: TRBV5-1
j_call: TRBJ2-6
clone_size: few

cdr3_aa: CTSSQDHPLAGGYNEQFF
cdr3_nt: TGCACCAGCAGCCAAGACCACCCCCTAGCGGGGGGCTACAATGAGCAGTTCTTC
d_call: TRBD2
v_call: TRBV4-1
j_call: TRBJ2-1
clone_size: -

cdr3_aa: CASSLKSPSATDTQYF
cdr3_nt: TGTGCCAGCAGCTTAAAATCCCCTAGCGCAACAGATACGCAGTATTTT
d_call: -
v_call: TRBV7-3
j_call: TRBJ2-3
clone_size: -

cdr3_aa: CASSYSQRVEAFF
cdr3_nt: TGTGCCAGCAGTTACTCTCAGAGAGTTGAAGCTTTCTTT
d_call: -
v_call: TRBV6-6
j_call: TRBJ1-1
clone_size: -

cdr3_aa: CASRCRLAFTGSANYGYTF
cdr3_nt: TGTGCCAGCAGATGCAGGTTGGCCTTCACAGGGTCCGCTAACTATGGCTACACCTTC
d_call: -
v_call: TRBV7-3
j_call: TRBJ1-2
clone_size: few

cdr3_aa: CAAGAYEQYF
cdr3_nt: TGTGCCGCAGGAGCCTACGAGCAGTACTTC
d_call: -
v_call: TRBV27
j_call: TRBJ2-7
clone_size: -

cdr3_aa: CASKLGGKYEQYF
cdr3_nt: TGTGCCAGCAAGCTCGGAGGGAAGTACGAGCAGTACTTC
d_call: -
v_call: TRBV6-6
j_call: TRBJ2-7
clone_size: many

cdr3_aa: CASSPPGLEETQYF
cdr3_nt: TGTGCCAGCTCACCTCCGGGACTAGAAGAGACCCAGTACTTC
d_call: TRBD2
v_call: TRBV18
j_call: TRBJ2-5
clone_size: many

cdr3_aa: CSARGRETQYF
cdr3_nt: TGCAGTGCTAGGGGACGGGAGACCCAGTACTTC
d_call: -
v_call: TRBV20-1
j_call: TRBJ2-5
clone_size: few

cdr3_aa: CASSLTGRYTF
cdr3_nt: TGTGCCAGCAGCTTAACAGGGCGTTACACCTTC
d_call: -
v_call: TRBV7-2
j_call: TRBJ1-2
clone_size: -

cdr3_aa: CASSFDSRNGVNEQFF
cdr3_nt: TGCGCCAGCAGCTTCGATAGCCGAAACGGGGTAAATGAGCAGTTCTTC
d_call: -
v_call: TRBV5-1
j_call: TRBJ2-1
clone_size: few

cdr3_aa: CSAKRQATGTEAFF
cdr3_nt: TGCAGTGCTAAAAGACAGGCGACGGGCACTGAAGCTTTCTTT
d_call: -
v_call: TRBV20-1
j_call: TRBJ1-1
clone_size: -

cdr3_aa: CTSSLLQGDQPQHF
cdr3_nt: TGTACCAGCAGCTTACTACAGGGAGATCAGCCCCAGCATTTT
d_call: -
v_call: TRBV7-9
j_call: TRBJ1-5
clone_size: few

cdr3_aa: CAISDWGSPNTEAFF
cdr3_nt: TGTGCCATCAGTGATTGGGGCAGCCCGAACACTGAAGCTTTCTTT
d_call: -
v_call: TRBV10-3
j_call: TRBJ1-1
clone_size: -

cdr3_aa: CASSTAGTGFGDTQYF
cdr3_nt: TGTGCCAGCAGCACGGCCGGGACAGGGTTTGGAGATACGCAGTATTTT
d_call: TRBD1
v_call: TRBV9
j_call: TRBJ2-3
clone_size: many

cdr3_aa: CATTNQGYNEQFF
cdr3_nt: TGTGCCACGACTAATCAGGGTTACAATGAGCAGTTCTTC
d_call: -
v_call: TRBV24-1
j_call: TRBJ2-1
clone_size: -

cdr3_aa: CSASAWPRQDEQFF
cdr3_nt: TGCAGTGCTAGTGCCTGGCCCCGGCAGGATGAGCAGTTCTTC
d_call: -
v_call: TRBV20-1
j_call: TRBJ2-1
clone_size: -

cdr3_aa: CASSQVDEVRDIIDEQFF
cdr3_nt: TGTGCCAGCAGCCAAGTCGATGAGGTTCGGGACATCATCGATGAGCAGTTCTTC
d_call: -
v_call: TRBV3-1
j_call: TRBJ2-1
clone_size: once

cdr3_aa: CSAPRSSYNEQFF
cdr3_nt: TGCAGTGCTCCTAGGAGCTCCTACAATGAGCAGTTCTTC
d_call: -
v_call: TRBV20-1
j_call: TRBJ2-1
clone_size: few

cdr3_aa: CASTSGAYEQYF
cdr3_nt: TGTGCCAGCACTTCGGGGGCCTACGAGCAGTACTTC
d_call: -
v_call: TRBV7-2
j_call: TRBJ2-7
clone_size: -

cdr3_aa: CASSLLQLQETQYF
cdr3_nt: TGTGCCAGCAGCTTACTACAGCTACAAGAGACCCAGTACTTC
d_call: -
v_call: TRBV11-2
j_call: TRBJ2-5
clone_size: once

cdr3_aa: CASSYSTSGKESTDTQYF
cdr3_nt: TGTGCCAGCAGTTACTCTACTAGCGGGAAAGAGAGCACAGATACGCAGTATTTT
d_call: TRBD2
v_call: TRBV6-2/TRBV6-3
j_call: TRBJ2-3
clone_size: many

cdr3_aa: CASSLIGGSYNEQYF
cdr3_nt: TGTGCCAGCAGCTTAATAGGGGGGTCCTACAATGAGCAGTACTTC
d_call: -
v_call: TRBV7-8
j_call: TRBJ2-7
clone_size: -

cdr3_aa: CSARGQGSTDTQYF
cdr3_nt: TGCAGTGCCAGGGGACAGGGTAGTACAGATACGCAGTATTTT
d_call: TRBD1
v_call: TRBV20-1
j_call: TRBJ2-3
clone_size: few

cdr3_aa: CATSDLGTNDGYTF
cdr3_nt: TGTGCCACCAGTGATTTGGGAACTAACGATGGCTACACCTTC
d_call: -
v_call: TRBV24-1
j_call: TRBJ1-2
clone_size: -

cdr3_aa: CASRGTSGRSPITYNEQFF
cdr3_nt: TGTGCCAGCAGAGGGACTAGCGGGAGGTCCCCAATCACCTACAATGAGCAGTTCTTC
d_call: TRBD2
v_call: TRBV28
j_call: TRBJ2-1
clone_size: -

cdr3_aa: CAWSGGGATQYF
cdr3_nt: TGTGCCTGGAGCGGAGGTGGAGCAACGCAGTACTTC
d_call: -
v_call: TRBV30
j_call: TRBJ2-7
clone_size: -

cdr3_aa: CASSQEVMPTGVQYF
cdr3_nt: TGTGCCAGCAGCCAAGAGGTCATGCCGACGGGCGTGCAGTACTTC
d_call: -
v_call: TRBV4-2
j_call: TRBJ2-4
clone_size: few

cdr3_aa: CASSSGTTEGYEQYF
cdr3_nt: TGTGCCAGCAGCTCCGGGACTACCGAGGGGTACGAGCAGTACTTC
d_call: TRBD2
v_call: TRBV6-6
j_call: TRBJ2-7
clone_size: many

cdr3_aa: CASSERTGANVLTF
cdr3_nt: TGCGCCAGCAGTGAAAGGACCGGGGCCAACGTCCTGACTTTC
d_call: -
v_call: TRBV5-1
j_call: TRBJ2-6
clone_size: few

cdr3_aa: CASSFGGQGLYEQYF
cdr3_nt: TGCGCCAGCAGCTTCGGGGGACAGGGGTTATACGAGCAGTACTTC
d_call: TRBD1
v_call: TRBV5-1
j_call: TRBJ2-7
clone_size: -

cdr3_aa: CASSGTGAFGDTQYF
cdr3_nt: TGTGCCAGCAGTGGGACAGGGGCCTTTGGAGATACGCAGTATTTT
d_call: TRBD1
v_call: TRBV7-8
j_call: TRBJ2-3
clone_size: few

cdr3_aa: CASSTTGFSYTF
cdr3_nt: TGTGCCAGCAGTACGACAGGTTTTAGCTACACCTTC
d_call: -
v_call: TRBV6-5
j_call: TRBJ1-2
clone_size: many

cdr3_aa: CASSRTGDSNQPQHF
cdr3_nt: TGTGCCAGCAGCCGGACAGGGGATAGCAATCAGCCCCAGCATTTT
d_call: TRBD1
v_call: TRBV11-2
j_call: TRBJ1-5
clone_size: few

cdr3_aa: CASSLRQGAHETQYF
cdr3_nt: TGTGCCAGCAGCCTTCGACAGGGGGCGCATGAGACCCAGTACTTC
d_call: TRBD1
v_call: TRBV3-1
j_call: TRBJ2-5
clone_size: -

cdr3_aa: CASGTHIGRTNEQFF
cdr3_nt: TGTGCCAGCGGTACCCATATAGGGAGAACAAATGAGCAGTTCTTC
d_call: -
v_call: TRBV6-6
j_call: TRBJ2-1
clone_size: few

cdr3_aa: CAISARQGPGKETQYF
cdr3_nt: TGTGCCATCAGTGCACGACAGGGTCCGGGGAAAGAGACCCAGTACTTC
d_call: TRBD1
v_call: TRBV10-3
j_call: TRBJ2-5
clone_size: -

cdr3_aa: CASSFSGPQYF
cdr3_nt: TGTGCCAGCAGCTTTTCGGGGCCCCAGTACTTC
d_call: -
v_call: TRBV7-2
j_call: TRBJ2-5
clone_size: -

cdr3_aa: CASRGLADQETQYF
cdr3_nt: TGTGCCAGCAGGGGACTAGCCGACCAAGAGACCCAGTACTTC
d_call: TRBD2
v_call: TRBV11-1
j_call: TRBJ2-5
clone_size: few

cdr3_aa: CASSYSTGLPETQYF
cdr3_nt: TGTGCCAGCAGTTACTCTACCGGTCTCCCGGAGACCCAGTACTTC
d_call: -
v_call: TRBV6-2/TRBV6-3
j_call: TRBJ2-5
clone_size: -

cdr3_aa: CASSLGGSTGETQYF
cdr3_nt: TGTGCCAGCAGTTTAGGCGGGAGTACCGGAGAGACCCAGTACTTC
d_call: TRBD2
v_call: TRBV28
j_call: TRBJ2-5
clone_size: few

cdr3_aa: CASIPRGGLINEQFF
cdr3_nt: TGTGCCAGCATTCCCCGGGGGGGTCTTATCAATGAGCAGTTCTTC
d_call: TRBD2
v_call: TRBV6-5
j_call: TRBJ2-1
clone_size: many

cdr3_aa: CASSVGIRRGLAGGNNEQFF
cdr3_nt: TGTGCCAGCAGCGTAGGTATCCGGCGGGGACTAGCGGGAGGAAACAATGAGCAGTTCTTC
d_call: TRBD2
v_call: TRBV9
j_call: TRBJ2-1
clone_size: -